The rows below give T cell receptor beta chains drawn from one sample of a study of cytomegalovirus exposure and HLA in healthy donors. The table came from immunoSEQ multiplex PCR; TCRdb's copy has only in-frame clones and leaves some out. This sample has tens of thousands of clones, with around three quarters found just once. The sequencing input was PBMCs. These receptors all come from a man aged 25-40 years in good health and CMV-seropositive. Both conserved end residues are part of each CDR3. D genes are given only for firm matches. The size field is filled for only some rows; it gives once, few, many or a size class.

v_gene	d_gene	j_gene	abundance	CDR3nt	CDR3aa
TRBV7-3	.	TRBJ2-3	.	TGTGCCAGCAGCTTAAACTCGGGGAGCACAGATACGCAGTATTTT	CASSLNSGSTDTQYF
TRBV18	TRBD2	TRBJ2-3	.	TGTGCCAGCTCCTTGGGCACTAGCGGGAGCCGAATTACAGATACGCAGTATTTT	CASSLGTSGSRITDTQYF
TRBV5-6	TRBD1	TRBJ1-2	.	TGTGCCAGCGTCTTGCTGGGGGACAGGACATACTATGGCTACACCTTC	CASVLLGDRTYYGYTF
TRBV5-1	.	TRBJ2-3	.	TGCGCCAGCAGCGCTTCCTACGTTAGCGGCGGGGGCACAGATACGCAGTATTTT	CASSASYVSGGGTDTQYF
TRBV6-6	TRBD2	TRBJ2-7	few	TGTGCCAGCACTCCTCTAGCGGGGGGAACCTACGAGCAGTACTTC	CASTPLAGGTYEQYF
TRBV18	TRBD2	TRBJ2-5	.	TGTGCCAGCTCACGGACTAGTCAAGAGACCCAGTACTTC	CASSRTSQETQYF
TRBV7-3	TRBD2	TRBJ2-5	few	TGTGCCAGCAGCTCAGGACTAGCGGGGCCCGGGGAGACCCAGTACTTC	CASSSGLAGPGETQYF
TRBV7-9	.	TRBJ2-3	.	TGTGCCAGCAGCGAGGGCTTGCGCACAGATACGCAGTATTTT	CASSEGLRTDTQYF
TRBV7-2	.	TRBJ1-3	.	TGTGCCAGCAGCTTAGAGGCAGGGCCTGGAAACACCATATATTTT	CASSLEAGPGNTIYF
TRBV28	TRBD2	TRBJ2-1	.	TGTGCCAGCAGTGAAACCAGGGAGGGGATCCCCGGCGCCTACAATGAGCAGTTCTTC	CASSETREGIPGAYNEQFF
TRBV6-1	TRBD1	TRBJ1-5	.	TGTGCCAGCAGTGGCCCTACAGGGGGGTTGGTCAATCAGCCCCAGAATTTT	CASSGPTGGLVNQPQNF
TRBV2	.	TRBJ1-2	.	TGTGCCAGCAGTGTAGGGGATAACTATGGCTACACCTTC	CASSVGDNYGYTF
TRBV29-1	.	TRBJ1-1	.	TGCAGCGCCGGGGGAGTGGGGGGAATTGACACTGAAGCTTTCTTT	CSAGGVGGIDTEAFF
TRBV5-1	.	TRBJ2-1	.	TGCGCCAGCAGCTTGAACGGTGAGCAGTTCTTC	CASSLNGEQFF
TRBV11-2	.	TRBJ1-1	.	TGTGCCAGCAGTCACGATATGGCCATTAATTCTGAAGCTTTCTTT	CASSHDMAINSEAFF
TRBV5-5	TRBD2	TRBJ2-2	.	TGTGCCAGCATCAAGAGCGGGGGGCCCTACACCGGGGAGCTGTTTTTT	CASIKSGGPYTGELFF
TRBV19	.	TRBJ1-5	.	TGTGCCACGGACTTGGCAGTTAGCAATCAGCCCCAGCATTTT	CATDLAVSNQPQHF
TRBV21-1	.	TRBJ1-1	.	TGTGCCAGCAGCAAAAGACAGGGGGCGCCCCGGGAAGCTTTCTTT	CASSKRQGAPREAFF
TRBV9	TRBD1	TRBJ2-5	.	TGTGCCAGCAGCGTTGGACAGGGAGCAGAGACCCAGTACTTC	CASSVGQGAETQYF
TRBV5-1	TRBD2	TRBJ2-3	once	TGCGCCAGCAGCCCGCTAGCGGGGACTCGCACAGATACGCAGTATTTT	CASSPLAGTRTDTQYF
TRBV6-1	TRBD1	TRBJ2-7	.	TGTGCCAGCAGCTTGGGACAGACAGGCGCCTACGAGCAGTACTTC	CASSLGQTGAYEQYF
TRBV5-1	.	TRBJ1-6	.	TGCGCCAGCAGCTTAACGACAGGTGGGTCACCCCTCCACTTT	CASSLTTGGSPLHF
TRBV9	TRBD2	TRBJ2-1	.	TGTGCCAGCAGCGGTTGGGGGGGAGATTACAATGAGCAGTTCTTC	CASSGWGGDYNEQFF
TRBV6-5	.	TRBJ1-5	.	TGTGCCAGCAGCCGACAGAAGGATCAGCCCCAGCATTTT	CASSRQKDQPQHF
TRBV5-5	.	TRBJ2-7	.	TGTGCCAGCAGCTTGGACTACAGGTACTACGAGCAGTACTTC	CASSLDYRYYEQYF
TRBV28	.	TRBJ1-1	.	TGTGCCAGCAGTTTAACAGGGTTGGGCGACACTGAAGCTTTCTTT	CASSLTGLGDTEAFF
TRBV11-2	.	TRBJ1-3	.	TGTGCCAGCAGCCAAACAGGGTACAGCTCTGGAAACACCATATATTTT	CASSQTGYSSGNTIYF
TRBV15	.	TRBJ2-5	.	TGTGCCACCAGCAGAGATCAACAGCAAGAGACCCAGTACTTC	CATSRDQQQETQYF
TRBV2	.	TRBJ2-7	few	.	CASLSGQGRYEQYF
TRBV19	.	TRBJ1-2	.	TGTGCCAGTAGTTCCGACAGGTCTAACTATGGCTACACCTTC	CASSSDRSNYGYTF
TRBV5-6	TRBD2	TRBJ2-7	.	TGTGCCAGCAGCTTGGGCTTTGGGGGGGTCGAGCAGTACTTC	CASSLGFGGVEQYF
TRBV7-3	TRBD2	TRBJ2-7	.	TGTGCCAGCACCTCGGCCAGGGAGGGGTACGAGCAGTACTTC	CASTSAREGYEQYF
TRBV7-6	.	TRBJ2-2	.	TGTGCCAGCAGCTCTAGGGGGGAGCTGTTTTTT	CASSSRGELFF
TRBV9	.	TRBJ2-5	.	TGTGCCAGCAGCCCGGATCTAAGGAGGACCCAAGAGACCCAGTACTTC	CASSPDLRRTQETQYF
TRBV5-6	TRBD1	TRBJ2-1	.	TGTGCCAGCAGCTTAATAGGGGGCGATGGTTACAATGAGCAGTTCTTC	CASSLIGGDGYNEQFF
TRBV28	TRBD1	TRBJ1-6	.	TGTGCCAGCAGTGTGCCGGGACAGCTTAATTCACCCCTCCACTTT	CASSVPGQLNSPLHF
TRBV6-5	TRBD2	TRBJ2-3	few	TGTGCCAGCAGACGACTAGCGGGGGGCCCAGATACGCAGTATTTT	CASRRLAGGPDTQYF
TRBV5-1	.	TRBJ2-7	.	TGCGCCAGCAGCCCGGGGGTGGGTTACGAGCAGTACTTC	CASSPGVGYEQYF
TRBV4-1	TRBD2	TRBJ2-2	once	TGCGCCAGCAGTGTGTTAGCGGGGGAGACCGGGGAGCTGTTTTTT	CASSVLAGETGELFF
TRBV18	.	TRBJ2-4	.	TGTGCCAGCTCCGTACTTACCCTGACAGTAGGGACCAAAAACATTCAGTACTTC	CASSVLTLTVGTKNIQYF
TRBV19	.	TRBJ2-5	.	TGTGCCAGTAGTATAGTTTCGCACGGCCAAGAGACCCAGTACTTC	CASSIVSHGQETQYF
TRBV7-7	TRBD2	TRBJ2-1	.	TGTGCCAGCAGCTTGTCTGCGGGGGGGAACAATGAGCAGTTCTTC	CASSLSAGGNNEQFF
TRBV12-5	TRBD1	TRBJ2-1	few	TGTGCTAGTGGGGATAACAGGGGAGCCTACAATGAGCAGTTCTTC	CASGDNRGAYNEQFF
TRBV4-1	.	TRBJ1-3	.	TGCGCCAGCAGCCAAGTGTACACAGTTGGAAACACCATATATTTT	CASSQVYTVGNTIYF
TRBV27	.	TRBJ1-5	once	TGTGCCAGCAGTTTATCTTCTAGTAGCAATCAGCCCCAGCATTTT	CASSLSSSSNQPQHF
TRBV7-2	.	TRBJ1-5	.	TGTGCCAGCAGCCTACAGGTTTTTCAGCCCCAGCATTTT	CASSLQVFQPQHF
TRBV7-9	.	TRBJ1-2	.	TGTGCCAGCAGCTCCACCGACAGATCCTATGGCTACACCTTC	CASSSTDRSYGYTF
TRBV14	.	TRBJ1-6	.	TGTGCCAGCAGCCAGCAGGGTGGGTCACCCCTCCACTTT	CASSQQGGSPLHF
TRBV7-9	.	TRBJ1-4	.	TGTGCCAGCAGTCCCAGCCCCCGGACGGGGGGTGGTCGTGAAAAACTGTTTTTT	CASSPSPRTGGGREKLFF
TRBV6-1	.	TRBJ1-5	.	TGTGCCAGCAGTGGGAGGGATAGCAATCAGCCCCAGCATTTT	CASSGRDSNQPQHF